This TCR beta chain was sequenced in a study of neurological immune-mediated disorders. At the level of the study: Relapsing-remitting disease was seen in 31 of the 34 multiple sclerosis patients, and secondary progressive disease was seen in 3. Study-wide findings and caveats: HTLV-1-associated myelopathy had the most TCR clonal expansion, while multiple sclerosis had the least, a level that fell below healthy controls.

The team produced cDNA through 5'RACE using 10-nucleotide random UMIs. TCRdb processed the 5' RACE reads anew with MiXCR; each CDR3 protein has one entry. The table shows tens of thousands of distinct CDR3 sequences, with 3% to 4.5% occurring only once. Germline V gene data show CDR1 as MNHEY and CDR2 as SVGAGI. V lost 6 bases and J lost 7; bases outside the gene matches: 12. The CDR3 totals 16 residues. Ten or more counts support this clonotype. Its specificity is not known. The rearrangement uses TRBV6-5 and TRBJ1-6; 7 bases align to TRBD1. This clonotype was obtained from a woman aged 45-65 years with multiple sclerosis. The sequencing sample was made of PBMCs. The CDR3 is CASRLKVTGVNSPLHF. In nucleotides, the CDR3 is TGTGCCAGCAGACTCAAGGTCACAGGGGTAAATTCACCCCTCCACTTT.